These 5 T cell receptor beta chains share one sample of origin, sequenced in a study of graft-versus-host responses after intestinal transplantation. TCRdb's copy holds only in-frame clones and misses some; the assay was immunoSEQ multiplex PCR. The sample lists fewer than 20,000 clones; 95% were seen once. Sequencing used PBMCs, obtained 23 days after intestinal transplant. The receptor source for this set is a human patient who received an intestinal transplant, so some T cells may come from the graft donor.

This chain joins TRBV18 and TRBJ1-6, with D maybe TRBD1 (6 bases). Germline V CDR1 and CDR2: KGHSH, LQKENI. V lost 3 bases, J lost 3 bases, and 18 bases lay in between. The CDR3 has 18 amino acids. For the CDR3, the DNA is TGTGCCAGCTCACCTCAAGGGGGACCGTATTACTATAATTCACCCCTCCACTTT. Residues: CASSPQGGPYYYNSPLHF.

V usage is TRBV10-3 and J usage is TRBJ1-1; no reliable D call. CDR1 and CDR2 from the germline V gene are ENHRY and SYGVKD. CDR3 length equals 15 residues. Trimming shortened V by 2 bases and J by 2 bases, and 12 bases separated the two germline ends. The CDR3 sequence: CAISEGSRVNTEAFF. Here the CDR3 DNA reads TGTGCCATCAGTGAGGGGAGTCGGGTCAACACTGAAGCTTTCTTT.

V is TRBV2 and J is TRBJ2-7, with D possibly matching TRBD2 (6 bases). Germline CDR1 and CDR2: SNHLY and FYNNEI. Trimming stripped 1 base from V and 4 bases from J, with 17 bases between. CDR3 length equals 16 residues. CDR3 sequence reads: CASSEGGGGGRYEQYF. The CDR3 DNA reads TGTGCCAGCAGTGAAGGAGGTGGGGGAGGTCGTTACGAGCAGTACTTC.

The genes are TRBV6-6 and TRBJ2-7; 12 bases map to TRBD1. The trim removed 7 bases at V and 5 bases at J, leaving 3 bases unmatched. This CDR3 has 13 amino acids. The germline gives CDR1 MNHNY, CDR2 SVGAGI (reference sequence). The CDR3 is CASKGTGGDEQYF. The CDR3 DNA reads as TGTGCCAGCAAGGGGACAGGGGGCGACGAGCAGTACTTC.

This clone was picked up one time. CDR3 residues: CASSFEPVPTQYF. The CDR3 DNA reads as TGTGCCAGCAGTTTCGAGCCAGTTCCGACCCAGTACTTC. The genes are TRBV28 and TRBJ2-5; D is ambiguous. Between the trimmed V and J ends, which lost 3 bases and 7 bases, there was a span of 12 bases. The CDR3 covers 13 residues. CDR1 is MDHEN, CDR2 SYDVKM, per germline. The complete variable domain, with remaining parts taken from reference TRBV28 and TRBJ2-5, reads DVKVTQSSRYLVKRTGEKVFLECVQDMDHENMFWYRQDPGLGLRLIYFSYDVKMKEKGDIPEGYSVSREKKERFSLILESASTNQTSMYLCASSFEPVPTQYFGPGTRLLVL.